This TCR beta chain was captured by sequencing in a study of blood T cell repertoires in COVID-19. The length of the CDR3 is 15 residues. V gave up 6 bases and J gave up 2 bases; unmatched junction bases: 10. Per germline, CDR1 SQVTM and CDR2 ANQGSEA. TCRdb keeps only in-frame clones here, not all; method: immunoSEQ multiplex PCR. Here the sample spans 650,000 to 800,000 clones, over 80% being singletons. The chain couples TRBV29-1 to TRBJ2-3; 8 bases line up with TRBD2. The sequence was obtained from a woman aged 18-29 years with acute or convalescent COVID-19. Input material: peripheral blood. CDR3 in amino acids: CSVAGGPLPTDTQYF. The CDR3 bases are TGCAGCGTGGCGGGAGGACCCCTCCCCACAGATACGCAGTATTTT.